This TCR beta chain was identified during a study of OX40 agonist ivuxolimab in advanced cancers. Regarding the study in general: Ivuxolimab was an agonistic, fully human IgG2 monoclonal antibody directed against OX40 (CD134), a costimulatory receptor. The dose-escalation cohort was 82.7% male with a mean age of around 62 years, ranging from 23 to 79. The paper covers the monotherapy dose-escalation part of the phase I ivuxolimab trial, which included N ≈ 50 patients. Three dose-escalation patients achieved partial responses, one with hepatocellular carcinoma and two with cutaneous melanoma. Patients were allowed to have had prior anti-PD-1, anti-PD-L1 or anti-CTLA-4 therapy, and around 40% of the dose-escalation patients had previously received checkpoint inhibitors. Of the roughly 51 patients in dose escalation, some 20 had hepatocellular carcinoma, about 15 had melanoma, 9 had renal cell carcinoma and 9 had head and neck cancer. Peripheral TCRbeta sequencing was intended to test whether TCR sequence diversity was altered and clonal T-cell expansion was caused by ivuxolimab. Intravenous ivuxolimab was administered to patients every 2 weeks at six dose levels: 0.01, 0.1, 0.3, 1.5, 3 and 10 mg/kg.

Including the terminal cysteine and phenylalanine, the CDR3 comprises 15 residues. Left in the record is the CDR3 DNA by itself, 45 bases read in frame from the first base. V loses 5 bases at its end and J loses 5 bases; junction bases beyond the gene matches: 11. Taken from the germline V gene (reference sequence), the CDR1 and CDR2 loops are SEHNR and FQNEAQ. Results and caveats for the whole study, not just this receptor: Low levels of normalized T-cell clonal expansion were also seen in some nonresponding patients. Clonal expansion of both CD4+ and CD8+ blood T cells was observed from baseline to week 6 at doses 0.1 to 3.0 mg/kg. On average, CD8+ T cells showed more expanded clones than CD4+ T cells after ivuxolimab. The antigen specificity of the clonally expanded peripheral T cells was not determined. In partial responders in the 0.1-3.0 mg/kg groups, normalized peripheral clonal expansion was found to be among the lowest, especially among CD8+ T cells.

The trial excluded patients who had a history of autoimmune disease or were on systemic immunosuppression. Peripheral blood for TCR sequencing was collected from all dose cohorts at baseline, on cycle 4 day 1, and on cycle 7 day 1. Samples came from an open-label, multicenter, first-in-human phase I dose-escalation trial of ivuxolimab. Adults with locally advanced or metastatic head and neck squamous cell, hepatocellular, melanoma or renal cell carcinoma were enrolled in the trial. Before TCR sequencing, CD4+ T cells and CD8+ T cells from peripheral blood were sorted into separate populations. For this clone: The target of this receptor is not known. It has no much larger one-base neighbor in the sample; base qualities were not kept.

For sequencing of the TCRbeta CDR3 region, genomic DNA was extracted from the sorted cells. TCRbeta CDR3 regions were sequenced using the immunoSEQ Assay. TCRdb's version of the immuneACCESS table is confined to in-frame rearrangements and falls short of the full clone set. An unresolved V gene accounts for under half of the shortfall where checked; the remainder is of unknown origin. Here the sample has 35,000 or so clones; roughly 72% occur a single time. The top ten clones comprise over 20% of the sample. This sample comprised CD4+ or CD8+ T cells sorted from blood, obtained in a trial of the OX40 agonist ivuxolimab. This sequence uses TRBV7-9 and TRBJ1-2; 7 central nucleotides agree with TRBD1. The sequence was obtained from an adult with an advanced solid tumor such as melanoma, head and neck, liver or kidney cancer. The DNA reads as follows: TGTGCCAGCAGCCAAGCGGGGGGACAGAATTATGGCTACACCTTC. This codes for CASSQAGGQNYGYTF.